This passage covers 21 T cell receptor beta chains from one sample sequenced in a study of T cells in Graves' hyperthyroidism and ophthalmopathy. RNA transcripts gave rise to amplified TCR beta CDR3 regions. The HTBI set primed first-round TCR CDR3 RT-PCR. TCRdb fed the multiplex PCR reads into MiXCR, producing one record per CDR3 protein. Here the sample spans more than 300,000 distinct CDR3 sequences, approximately 15% being singletons. The material sequenced was blood. Receptor source: a woman aged 55-70 years with Graves' hyperthyroidism.

This clonotype showed up many times. The chain is built from TRBV7-6 and TRBJ2-7; D unresolved. The CDR3 contains 14 residues. V lost 5 bases and J lost 0, with 11 bases in between. The germline CDR1 and CDR2 sequences are SGHVS and FNYEAQ. CDR3 sequence: CASSPRPNSYEQYF. The CDR3 bases are TGTGCCAGCAGCCCTCGCCCGAACTCCTACGAGCAGTACTTC. Full variable domain (missing parts from reference TRBV7-6 and TRBJ2-7): GAGVSQSPRYKVTKRGQDVALRCDPISGHVSLYWYRQALGQGPEFLTYFNYEAQQDKSGLPNDRFSAERPEGSISTLTIQRTEQRDSAMYRCASSPRPNSYEQYFGPGTRLTVT.

The V and J genes are TRBV19 and TRBJ1-2; D is uncertain. This CDR3 comprises 18 residues. Germline loops: CDR1 LNHDA, CDR2 SQIVND (reference sequence). V was clipped by 3 bases and J by 2 bases, with 22 bases between them. This CDR3 reads CASSIPRAGFQENYGYTF. CDR3 sequence (DNA): TGTGCCAGTAGTATCCCCCGAGCGGGATTTCAAGAAAACTATGGCTACACCTTC.

This clonotype showed up many times. In DNA form, the CDR3 reads TGTGCCTGGAATGATCTAGATCCTGAGCAGTTCTTC. Protein: CAWNDLDPEQFF. The chain carries TRBV30 and TRBJ2-1, with D unclear. V dropped 4 bases and J dropped 9 bases, with 13 bases sitting between them. This CDR3 region has 12 residues. CDR1 is GTSNPN, CDR2 SVGIG, per germline (reference sequence).

The genes are TRBV2 and TRBJ2-7; 7 positions match TRBD1. Germline V gives CDR1 SNHLY, CDR2 FYNNEI. The CDR3 is made up of 15 amino acids. With 1 base clipped from V and 2 bases from J, the junction kept 5 bases outside the gene matches. The CDR3 protein is CASSEGQGRAYEQYF. CDR3 coding DNA: TGTGCCAGCAGTGAAGGACAGGGAAGAGCCTACGAGCAGTACTTC.

The rearrangement links TRBV24-1 to TRBJ2-1, with 8 bases that match TRBD1. Germline CDR1 KGHDR, CDR2 SFDVKD. The CDR3 length is 14 residues. V was clipped by 7 bases and J by 9 bases; unmatched bases: 10. CDR3 DNA sequence: TGTGCCACCAGCAGGACAGGGATATTTGGTGAGCAGTTCTTC. Translating gives CATSRTGIFGEQFF.

This clonotype has at least ten counts. V gene TRBV12-3 or TRBV12-4 combines with J gene TRBJ2-7, with no clear D. V was shortened by 3 bases and J by 3 bases, with 6 bases between the two germline ends. The CDR3 length is 12 residues. The CDR3 here is CASSFYLYEQYF. Here the CDR3 DNA reads TGTGCCAGCAGTTTCTACCTCTACGAGCAGTACTTC.

This clonotype was recorded at least ten times. The chain employs TRBV5-1 and TRBJ1-2; 10 nucleotides align to TRBD1. The ends lost 4 bases at V and 4 bases at J; junction bases unmatched: 4. There are 14 residues in the CDR3. Per the germline V gene, CDR1 is SGHRS and CDR2 is YFSETQ. The CDR3 DNA reads TGCGCCAGCAGCGGACAGGGGGACGGCTATGGCTACACCTTC. It yields the protein CASSGQGDGYGYTF.

This chain links TRBV7-9 with TRBJ2-3; D not resolved. Germline CDR1 is SEHNR and CDR2 is FQNEAQ (reference sequence). This CDR3 contains 16 residues. V shed 4 bases and J shed 0 bases, with 14 bases lying between them. CDR3 amino acids: CASSSPSKVSTDTQYF. CDR3 nucleotides: TGTGCCAGCAGCTCTCCCAGTAAGGTTAGCACAGATACGCAGTATTTT.

The chain links TRBV12-3 or TRBV12-4 to TRBJ1-1; D is undetermined. This CDR3 spans 13 amino acids. V lost 3 bases and J lost 5, with 10 bases in between. CDR3 sequence reads: CASSLVGVTEAFF. CDR3 bases: TGTGCCAGCAGTTTGGTCGGGGTAACTGAAGCTTTCTTT.

The sample holds many counts of this clonotype. The rearrangement links TRBV11-2 to TRBJ2-3; D gene ambiguous. Per germline, CDR1 SGHAT and CDR2 FQNNGV. The CDR3 runs to 18 residues. Trimming took off 4 bases at V and 0 bases at J, with 20 bases between the two ends. The CDR3 DNA sequence: TGTGCCAGCAGCTCCTTGGTAGGGCAGCCCGGCAGCACAGATACGCAGTATTTT. Amino acid sequence: CASSSLVGQPGSTDTQYF.

This clonotype was counted ten times or more. CDR3 sequence reads: CASSLGSRQPQHF. In DNA, the CDR3 is TGTGCCAGCAGTTTAGGGTCGCGGCAGCCCCAGCATTTT. J is TRBJ1-5 and V is TRBV27; D not certain. V lost 2 bases to trimming and J lost 7 bases, with 9 bases between them. The germline CDR1 and CDR2 sequences are MNHEY and SMNVEV (reference sequence). This CDR3 has 13 residues.

This clonotype was counted at least ten times. This chain uses TRBV3-1 with TRBJ2-1; D gene unclear. This CDR3 has 16 amino acids. The V gene's germline CDR1 is LGHDT and CDR2 YNNKEL (reference sequence). V gave up 1 base and J gave up 0 bases, with 10 bases separating them. In DNA form, the CDR3 reads TGTGCCAGCAGCCAAGGCCCTACGGGCTCCTACAATGAGCAGTTCTTC. Translating it yields CASSQGPTGSYNEQFF.

The chain couples TRBV7-2 to TRBJ2-7; 8 nucleotides agree with TRBD2. The CDR3 has 15 residues. Per the germline V gene, CDR1 is SGHTA and CDR2 is FQGNSA. V was pared by 5 bases and J by 0 bases, with 6 bases of the junction left unmatched. The CDR3 reads CASSPPGLDSYEQYF. The CDR3 nucleotides read TGTGCCAGCAGCCCTCCGGGACTAGACTCCTACGAGCAGTACTTC.

As regards this clonotype: A much larger clone differs by one base, so this may be a read error. The chain has TRBV6-1 and TRBJ2-7; D ambiguous. In germline, CDR1 is MNHNS, CDR2 SASEGT. The ends were cut back, 2 bases at V and 1 base at J, with 12 bases in the middle. The CDR3 extends over 15 amino acids. CDR3 residues: CASSELSRKSYEQYF. The CDR3 DNA follows: TGTGCCAGCAGTGAATTGAGCAGGAAGTCCTACGAGCAGTACTTC.

This clonotype was detected ten times or more. This chain links TRBV7-9 with TRBJ2-7; D not resolved. This CDR3 comprises 14 residues. Trimming left V 1 base short and J 4 bases short, with 11 bases between. The germline gives CDR1 SEHNR, CDR2 FQNEAQ (reference sequence). CDR3 bases: TGTGCCAGCAGCTTAGAGAGTGGACCTTACGAGCAGTACTTC. Translation gives CASSLESGPYEQYF.

The table lists this clonotype with many counts. The rearrangement joins TRBV3-1 to TRBJ1-2, with TRBD1 matching over 7 bases. The ends lost 7 bases at V and 1 base at J; junction bases unmatched: 12. Germline lookup yields CDR1 LGHDT and CDR2 YNNKEL (reference sequence). The CDR3 has 16 residues. The CDR3 nucleotides read TGTGCCAGCACTCAGACCGGACAGGTGAATAACTATGGCTACACCTTC. Protein: CASTQTGQVNNYGYTF.

This clonotype has only a few counts. CDR3 DNA: TGTGCCATCAGTGAGGGTATGGGAACAGATACGCAGTATTTT. Translating gives CAISEGMGTDTQYF. V usage is TRBV10-3 and J usage is TRBJ2-3; D call uncertain. This CDR3 comprises 14 residues. Trimming left V 2 bases short and J 3 bases short, with 9 bases between. Germline values: CDR1 ENHRY, CDR2 SYGVKD.

This clonotype was counted ten times or more. The chain couples TRBV4-1 to TRBJ2-7; possible D gene TRBD2, 5 bases. Trimming pared 1 base from V and 6 bases from J, leaving 16 bases between. Germline CDR1 MGHRA, CDR2 YSYEKL. This CDR3 comprises 15 residues. The CDR3 bases are TGCGCCAGCAGCCAAGGGCCGCTTAGCCGGGGCGAGCAGTACTTC. It translates to CASSQGPLSRGEQYF.

The gene calls are TRBV4-2 and TRBJ1-5; weak D call: TRBD1 (5 bases). Germline V gene sequence: CDR1 LGHNA, CDR2 YNFKEQ. Trimming stripped 4 bases from V and 0 bases from J, with 22 bases between. The CDR3 spans 19 residues. The CDR3 nucleotides are TGTGCCAGCAGCCTTCGGCCTCAGGGAGGACTTTATAGCAATCAGCCCCAGCATTTT. It encodes CASSLRPQGGLYSNQPQHF.

This clonotype was recorded at least ten times. The CDR3 protein is CASSQPIDSGYNEQFF. CDR3 nucleotides: TGTGCCAGCAGCCAACCCATAGATAGCGGGTACAATGAGCAGTTCTTC. The chain is built from TRBV14 and TRBJ2-1, with 7 bases matching TRBD2. Germline CDR1 is SGHDN and CDR2 is FVKESK. The CDR3 sequence is 16 residues long. The junction had 8 bases not matched to a gene; V was cut back by 2 bases and J by 4 bases.

This rearrangement joins TRBV18 to TRBJ2-4, with D perhaps matching TRBD1 (6 bases). The CDR3 runs to 13 residues. CDR1 is KGHSH and CDR2 is LQKENI in the germline V gene. The V end was cut by 4 bases, the J end by 6 bases, with 10 bases between. The CDR3 DNA reads TGTGCCAGCTCACTCGAACAGGGAAACATTCAGTACTTC. This sequence encodes CASSLEQGNIQYF.